The T cell receptor (beta chain) under discussion was sequenced for a study of neurological immune-mediated disorders. Study conclusions and caveats: HTLV-1-associated myelopathy had the most TCR clonal expansion, while multiple sclerosis had the least, a level that fell below healthy controls.

Germline CDR1 and CDR2: MNHEY and SMNVEV (reference sequence). The V end lost 5 bases, the J end lost 2 bases, and 13 bases lay between the germline ends. The CDR3 has 15 amino acids. As for the cDNA, it was generated by 5'RACE with 10-nucleotide random UMIs. TCRdb reprocessed the 5' RACE reads with MiXCR, giving one entry per CDR3 protein. The sample lists 20,000 to 25,000 distinct CDR3 sequences, approximately 6.6% occurring once. This clonotype was found many times. What it recognizes is unknown. This chain joins TRBV27 and TRBJ2-1; D is unclear. The clonotype originates from a man aged 18 to 30 in good health. Sequencing was done on a sample of CD8+ T cells from blood. This CDR3 is CASSPLLPAYNEQFF. CDR3 in DNA: TGTGCCAGCAGTCCCTTGTTGCCGGCCTACAATGAGCAGTTCTTC.